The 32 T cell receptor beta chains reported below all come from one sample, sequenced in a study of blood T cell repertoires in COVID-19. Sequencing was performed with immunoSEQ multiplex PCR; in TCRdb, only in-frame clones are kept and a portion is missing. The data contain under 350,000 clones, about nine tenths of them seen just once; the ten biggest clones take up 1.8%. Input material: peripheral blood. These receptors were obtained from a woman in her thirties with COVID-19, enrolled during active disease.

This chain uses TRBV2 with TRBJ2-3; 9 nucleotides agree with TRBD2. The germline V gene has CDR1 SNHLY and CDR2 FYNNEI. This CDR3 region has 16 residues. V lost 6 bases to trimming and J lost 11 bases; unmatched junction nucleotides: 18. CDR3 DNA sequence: TGTGCCAGCAGGCCCCCGGAGGGCGGGGGGGGACGTTGGCAGTATTTT. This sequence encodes CASRPPEGGGGRWQYF.

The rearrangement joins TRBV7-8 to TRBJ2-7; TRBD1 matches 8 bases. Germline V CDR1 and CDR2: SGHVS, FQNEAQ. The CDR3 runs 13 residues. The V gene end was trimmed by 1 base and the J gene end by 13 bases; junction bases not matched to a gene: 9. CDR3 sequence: CASSLGGDRGIYV. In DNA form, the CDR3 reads TGTGCCAGCAGCTTAGGTGGAGACAGGGGCATATACGTC.

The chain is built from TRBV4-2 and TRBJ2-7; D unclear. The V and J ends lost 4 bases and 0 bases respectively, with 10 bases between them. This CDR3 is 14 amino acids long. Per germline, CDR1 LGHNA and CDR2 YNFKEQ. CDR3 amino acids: CASSPAAASYEQYF. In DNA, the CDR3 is TGTGCCAGCAGCCCCGCGGCGGCCTCCTACGAGCAGTACTTC.

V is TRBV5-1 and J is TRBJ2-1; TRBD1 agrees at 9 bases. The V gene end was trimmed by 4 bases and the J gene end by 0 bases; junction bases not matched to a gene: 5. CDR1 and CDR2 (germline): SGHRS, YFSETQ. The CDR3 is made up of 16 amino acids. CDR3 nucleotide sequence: TGCGCCAGCAGCCCGGGGACAGGGAGCTCCTACAATGAGCAGTTCTTC. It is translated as CASSPGTGSSYNEQFF.

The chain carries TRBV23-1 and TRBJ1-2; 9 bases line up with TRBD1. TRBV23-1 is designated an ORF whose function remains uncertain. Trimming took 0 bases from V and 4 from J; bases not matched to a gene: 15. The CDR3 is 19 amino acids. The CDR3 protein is CASSQSGVKQGAQSYGYTF. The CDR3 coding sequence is TGCGCCAGCAGTCAATCGGGGGTCAAACAGGGGGCGCAGAGCTATGGCTACACCTTC.

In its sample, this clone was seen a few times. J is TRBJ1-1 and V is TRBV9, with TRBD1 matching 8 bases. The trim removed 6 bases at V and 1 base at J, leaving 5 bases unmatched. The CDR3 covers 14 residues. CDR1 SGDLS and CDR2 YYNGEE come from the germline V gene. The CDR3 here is CASNPGTGNTEAFF. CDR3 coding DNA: TGTGCCAGCAACCCCGGGACAGGGAACACTGAAGCTTTCTTT.

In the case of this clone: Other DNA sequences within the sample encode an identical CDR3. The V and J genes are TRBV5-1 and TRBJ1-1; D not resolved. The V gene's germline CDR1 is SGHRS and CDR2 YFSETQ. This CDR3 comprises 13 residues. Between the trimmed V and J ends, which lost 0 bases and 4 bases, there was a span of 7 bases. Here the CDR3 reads CASSLGPGTEAFF. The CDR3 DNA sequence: TGCGCCAGCAGCTTGGGGCCAGGCACTGAAGCTTTCTTT.

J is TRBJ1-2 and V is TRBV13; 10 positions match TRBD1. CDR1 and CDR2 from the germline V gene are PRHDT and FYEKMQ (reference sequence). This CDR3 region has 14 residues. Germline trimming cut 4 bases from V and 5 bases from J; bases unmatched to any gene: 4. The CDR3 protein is CASSSTGGFYGYTF. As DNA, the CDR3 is TGTGCCAGCAGCTCGACAGGGGGCTTTTATGGCTACACCTTC.

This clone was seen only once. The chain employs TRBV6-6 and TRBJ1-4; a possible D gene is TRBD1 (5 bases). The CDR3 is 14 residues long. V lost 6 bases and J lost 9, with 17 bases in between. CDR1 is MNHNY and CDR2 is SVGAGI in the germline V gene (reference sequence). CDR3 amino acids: CASRTAGGGKKLFF. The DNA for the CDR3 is TGTGCCAGCAGAACTGCTGGGGGAGGGAAAAAACTGTTTTTT.

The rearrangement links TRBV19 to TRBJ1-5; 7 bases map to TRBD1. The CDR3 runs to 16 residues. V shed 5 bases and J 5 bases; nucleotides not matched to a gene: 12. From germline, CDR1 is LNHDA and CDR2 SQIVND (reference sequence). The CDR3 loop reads CASSYTGVHQDQPQHF. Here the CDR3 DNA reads TGTGCCAGTAGTTACACAGGGGTCCATCAGGATCAGCCCCAGCATTTT. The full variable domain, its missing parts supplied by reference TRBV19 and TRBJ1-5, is DGGITQSPKYLFRKEGQNVTLSCEQNLNHDAMYWYRQDPGQGLRLIYYSQIVNDFQKGDIAEGYSVSREKKESFPLTVTSAQKNPTAFYLCASSYTGVHQDQPQHFGDGTRLSIL.

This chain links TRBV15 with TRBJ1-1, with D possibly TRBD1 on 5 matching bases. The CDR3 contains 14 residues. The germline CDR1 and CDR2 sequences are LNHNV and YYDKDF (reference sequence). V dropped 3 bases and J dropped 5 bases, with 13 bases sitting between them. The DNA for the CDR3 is TGTGCCACCAGCAGGGGCAGGGAGGGGACTGAAGCTTTCTTT. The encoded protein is CATSRGREGTEAFF.

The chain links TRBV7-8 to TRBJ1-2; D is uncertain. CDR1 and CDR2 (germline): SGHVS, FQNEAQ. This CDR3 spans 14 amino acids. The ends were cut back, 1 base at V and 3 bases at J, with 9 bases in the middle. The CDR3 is CASSLGRADYGYTF. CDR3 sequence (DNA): TGTGCCAGCAGCTTAGGGAGAGCCGACTATGGCTACACCTTC.

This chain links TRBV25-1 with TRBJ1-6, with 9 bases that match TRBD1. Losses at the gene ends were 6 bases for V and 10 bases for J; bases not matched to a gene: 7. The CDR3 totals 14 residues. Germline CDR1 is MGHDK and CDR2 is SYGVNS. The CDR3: CASRQQGAGSPLHF. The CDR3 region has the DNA TGTGCCAGCAGGCAACAGGGGGCCGGATCACCCCTCCACTTT.

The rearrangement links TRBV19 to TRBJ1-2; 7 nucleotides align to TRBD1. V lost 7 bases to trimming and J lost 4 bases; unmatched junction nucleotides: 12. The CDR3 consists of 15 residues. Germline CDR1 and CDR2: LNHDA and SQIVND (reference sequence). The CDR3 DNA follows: TGTGCCAGTAACTCCCGGGACGCAGGGGGCTATGGCTACACCTTC. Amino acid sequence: CASNSRDAGGYGYTF.

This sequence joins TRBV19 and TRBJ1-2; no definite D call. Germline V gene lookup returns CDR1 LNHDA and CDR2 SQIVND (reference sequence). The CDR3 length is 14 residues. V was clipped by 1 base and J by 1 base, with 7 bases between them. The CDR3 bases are TGTGCCAGTAGTATAGTGGCAAATAACTATGGCTACACCTTC. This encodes CASSIVANNYGYTF.

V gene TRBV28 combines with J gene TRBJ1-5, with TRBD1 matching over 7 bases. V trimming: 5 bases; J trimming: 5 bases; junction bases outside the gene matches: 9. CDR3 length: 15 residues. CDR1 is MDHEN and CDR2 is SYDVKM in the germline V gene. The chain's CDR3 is CASSPEDRPHQPQHF. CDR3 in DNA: TGTGCCAGCAGTCCCGAGGACAGGCCACATCAGCCCCAGCATTTT.

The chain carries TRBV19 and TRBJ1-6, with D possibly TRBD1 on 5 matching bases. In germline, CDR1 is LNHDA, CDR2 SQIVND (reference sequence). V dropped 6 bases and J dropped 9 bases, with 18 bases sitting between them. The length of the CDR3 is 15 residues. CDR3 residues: CASSLAAGTRSPLHF. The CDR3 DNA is TGTGCCAGTAGCTTAGCAGCGGGGACTCGTTCACCCCTCCACTTT.

In DNA, the CDR3 is TGTGCCAGTAGACCCCGCGGAGGGGCGGATGAGCAGTTCTTC. As protein: CASRPRGGADEQFF. The chain has TRBV19 and TRBJ2-1; D may be TRBD2 (6 bases). Trimming took 6 bases from V and 8 from J, leaving 17 bases between them. This CDR3 spans 14 amino acids. Germline CDR1 is LNHDA and CDR2 is SQIVND (reference sequence).

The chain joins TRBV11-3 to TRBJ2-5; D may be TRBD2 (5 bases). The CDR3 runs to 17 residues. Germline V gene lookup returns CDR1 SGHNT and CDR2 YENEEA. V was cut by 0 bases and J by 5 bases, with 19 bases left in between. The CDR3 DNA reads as TGTGCCAGCAGCTTAGATAAGGAGGAAGATGGGGAGGAGACCCAGTACTTC. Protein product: CASSLDKEEDGEETQYF.

Here the CDR3 DNA reads TGTGCCAGCAGTTACCCAGAGGACGGGGAGCTGTTTTTT. As protein: CASSYPEDGELFF. The rearrangement uses TRBV6-5 and TRBJ2-2; D call uncertain. The CDR3 covers 13 residues. Germline CDR1 reads MNHEY; CDR2 reads SVGAGI. The ends were cut back, 2 bases at V and 7 bases at J, with 8 bases in the middle.

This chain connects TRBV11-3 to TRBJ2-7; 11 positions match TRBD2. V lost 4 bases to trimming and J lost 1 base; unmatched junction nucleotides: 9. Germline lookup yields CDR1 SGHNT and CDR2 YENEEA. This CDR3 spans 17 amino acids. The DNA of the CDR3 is TGTGCCAGCAGCTCCCCTATAGGGACTAGCGGATCCTACGAGCAGTACTTC. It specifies CASSSPIGTSGSYEQYF.

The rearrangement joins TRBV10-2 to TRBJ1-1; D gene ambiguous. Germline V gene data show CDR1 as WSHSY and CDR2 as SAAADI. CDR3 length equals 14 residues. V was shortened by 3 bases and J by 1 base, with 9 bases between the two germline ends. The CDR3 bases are TGCGCCAGCAGTGAATTTCGGGGGAACACTGAAGCTTTCTTT. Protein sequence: CASSEFRGNTEAFF.

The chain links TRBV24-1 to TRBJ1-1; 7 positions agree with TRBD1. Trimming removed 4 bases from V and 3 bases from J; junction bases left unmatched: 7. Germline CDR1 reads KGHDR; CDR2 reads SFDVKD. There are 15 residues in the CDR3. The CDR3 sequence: CATSDPRQGDTEAFF. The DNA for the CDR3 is TGTGCCACCAGTGACCCACGACAGGGCGACACTGAAGCTTTCTTT.

CDR3 sequence: CASGGRNYGYTF. CDR3 coding DNA: TGTGCCAGCGGAGGCCGCAACTATGGCTACACCTTC. The rearrangement links TRBV6-5 to TRBJ1-2, with D uncertain. There are 12 residues in the CDR3. Germline assignment: CDR1 MNHEY and CDR2 SVGAGI. Deletions cut 8 bases from V and 2 bases from J, with 9 bases between.

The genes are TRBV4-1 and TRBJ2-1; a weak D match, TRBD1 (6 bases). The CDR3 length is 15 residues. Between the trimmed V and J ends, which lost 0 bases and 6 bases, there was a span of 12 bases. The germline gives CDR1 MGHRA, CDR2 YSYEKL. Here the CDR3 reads CASSQDNREFNEQFF. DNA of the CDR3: TGCGCCAGCAGCCAAGACAACAGGGAGTTCAATGAGCAGTTCTTC.

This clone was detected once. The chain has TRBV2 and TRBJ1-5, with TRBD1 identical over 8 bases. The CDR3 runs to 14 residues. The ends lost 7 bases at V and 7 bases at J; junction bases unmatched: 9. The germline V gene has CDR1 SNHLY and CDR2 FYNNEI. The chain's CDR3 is CASTGQGRSQPQHF. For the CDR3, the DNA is TGTGCCAGCACTGGACAGGGTAGAAGCCAGCCCCAGCATTTT.

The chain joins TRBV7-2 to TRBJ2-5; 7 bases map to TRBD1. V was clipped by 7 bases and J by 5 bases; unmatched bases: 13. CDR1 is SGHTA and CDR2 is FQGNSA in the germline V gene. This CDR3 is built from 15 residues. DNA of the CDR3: TGTGCCAGCACCTCCCAGGGGGTGCCCGCGGAGACCCAGTACTTC. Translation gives CASTSQGVPAETQYF.

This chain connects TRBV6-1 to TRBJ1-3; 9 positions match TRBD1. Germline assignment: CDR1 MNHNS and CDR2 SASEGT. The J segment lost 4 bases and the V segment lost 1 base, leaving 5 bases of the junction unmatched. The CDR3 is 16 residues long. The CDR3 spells CASSEDPGTGGNTIYF. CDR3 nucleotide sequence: TGTGCCAGCAGTGAAGATCCCGGGACAGGGGGAAACACCATATATTTT.

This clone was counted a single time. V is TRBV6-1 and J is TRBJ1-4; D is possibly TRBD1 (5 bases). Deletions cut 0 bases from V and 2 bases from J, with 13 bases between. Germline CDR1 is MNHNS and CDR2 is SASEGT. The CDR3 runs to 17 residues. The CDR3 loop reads CASSEAMAGRTNEKLFF. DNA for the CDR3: TGTGCCAGCAGTGAAGCGATGGCAGGGCGGACTAATGAAAAACTGTTTTTT.

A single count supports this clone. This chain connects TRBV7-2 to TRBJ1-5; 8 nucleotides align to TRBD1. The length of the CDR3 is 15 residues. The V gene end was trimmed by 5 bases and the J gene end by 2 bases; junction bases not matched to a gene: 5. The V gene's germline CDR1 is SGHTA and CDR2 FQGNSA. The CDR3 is CASSPEDRGNQPQHF. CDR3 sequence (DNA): TGTGCCAGCAGCCCCGAGGACAGGGGCAATCAGCCCCAGCATTTT.

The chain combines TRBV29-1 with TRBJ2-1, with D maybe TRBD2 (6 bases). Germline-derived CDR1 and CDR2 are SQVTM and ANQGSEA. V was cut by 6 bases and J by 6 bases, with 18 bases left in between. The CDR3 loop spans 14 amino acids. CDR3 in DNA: TGCAGCGTGGGTCCGGGACTCAGTATCAATGAGCAGTTCTTC. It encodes CSVGPGLSINEQFF.

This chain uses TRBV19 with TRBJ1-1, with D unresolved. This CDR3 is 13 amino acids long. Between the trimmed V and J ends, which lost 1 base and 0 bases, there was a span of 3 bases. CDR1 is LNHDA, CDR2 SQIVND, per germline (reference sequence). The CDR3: CASSIAMNTEAFF. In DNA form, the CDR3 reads TGTGCCAGTAGTATAGCCATGAACACTGAAGCTTTCTTT.